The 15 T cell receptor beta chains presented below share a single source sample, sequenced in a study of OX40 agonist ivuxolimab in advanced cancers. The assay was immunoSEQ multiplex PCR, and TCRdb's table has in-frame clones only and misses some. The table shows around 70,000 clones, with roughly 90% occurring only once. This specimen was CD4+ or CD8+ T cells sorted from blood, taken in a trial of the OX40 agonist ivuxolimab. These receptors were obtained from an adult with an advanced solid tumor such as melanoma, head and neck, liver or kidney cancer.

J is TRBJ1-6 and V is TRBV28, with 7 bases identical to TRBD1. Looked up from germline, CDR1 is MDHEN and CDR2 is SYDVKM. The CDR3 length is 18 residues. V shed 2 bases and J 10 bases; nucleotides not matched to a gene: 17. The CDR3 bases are TGTGCCAGCAGTTTACCCCGGTTAGGGGGCATTTTAGGCTCACCCCTCCACTTT. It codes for CASSLPRLGGILGSPLHF. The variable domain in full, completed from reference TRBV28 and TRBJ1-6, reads DVKVTQSSRYLVKRTGEKVFLECVQDMDHENMFWYRQDPGLGLRLIYFSYDVKMKEKGDIPEGYSVSREKKERFSLILESASTNQTSMYLCASSLPRLGGILGSPLHFGNGTRLTVT.

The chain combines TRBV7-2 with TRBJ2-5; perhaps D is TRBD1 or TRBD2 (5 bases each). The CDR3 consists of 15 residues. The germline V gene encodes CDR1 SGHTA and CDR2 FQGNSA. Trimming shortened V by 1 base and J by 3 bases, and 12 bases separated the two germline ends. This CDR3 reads CASSLGSGPEETQYF. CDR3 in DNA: TGTGCCAGCAGCTTAGGGTCGGGGCCGGAAGAGACCCAGTACTTC.

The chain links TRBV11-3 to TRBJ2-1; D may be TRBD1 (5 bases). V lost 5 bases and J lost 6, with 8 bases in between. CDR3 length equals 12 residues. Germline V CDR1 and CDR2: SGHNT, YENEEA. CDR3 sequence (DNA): TGTGCCAGCAGCCATGACAGCAATGAGCAGTTCTTC. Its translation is CASSHDSNEQFF.

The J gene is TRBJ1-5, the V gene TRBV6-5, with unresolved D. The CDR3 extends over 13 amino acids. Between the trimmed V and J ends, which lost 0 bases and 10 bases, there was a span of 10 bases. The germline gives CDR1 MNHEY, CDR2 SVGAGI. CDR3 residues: CASSYSNRTPQHF. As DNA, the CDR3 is TGTGCCAGCAGTTACTCAAACCGGACCCCCCAGCATTTT.

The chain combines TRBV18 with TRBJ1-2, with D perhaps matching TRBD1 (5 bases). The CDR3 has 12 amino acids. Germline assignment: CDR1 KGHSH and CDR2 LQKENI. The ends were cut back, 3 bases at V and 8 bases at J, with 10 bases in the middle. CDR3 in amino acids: CASSPGAQGYTF. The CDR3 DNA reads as TGTGCCAGCTCACCTGGGGCTCAAGGCTACACCTTC. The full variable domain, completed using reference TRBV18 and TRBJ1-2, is NAGVMQNPRHLVRRRGQEARLRCSPMKGHSHVYWYRQLPEEGLKFMVYLQKENIIDESGMPKERFSAEFPKEGPSILRIQQVVRGDSAAYFCASSPGAQGYTFGSGTRLTVV.

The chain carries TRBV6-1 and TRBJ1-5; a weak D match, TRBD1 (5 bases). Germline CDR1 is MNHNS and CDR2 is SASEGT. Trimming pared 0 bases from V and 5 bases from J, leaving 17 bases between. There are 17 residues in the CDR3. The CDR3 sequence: CASSEARWTPTYQPQHF. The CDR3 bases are TGTGCCAGCAGTGAAGCTAGGTGGACACCGACATATCAGCCCCAGCATTTT.

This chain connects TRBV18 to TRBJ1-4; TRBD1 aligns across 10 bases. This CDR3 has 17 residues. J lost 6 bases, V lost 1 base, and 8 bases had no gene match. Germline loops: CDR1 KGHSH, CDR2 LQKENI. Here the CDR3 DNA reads TGTGCCAGCTCACCACTATTAGTCGGGACAGGGGATGAAAAACTGTTTTTT. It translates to CASSPLLVGTGDEKLFF.

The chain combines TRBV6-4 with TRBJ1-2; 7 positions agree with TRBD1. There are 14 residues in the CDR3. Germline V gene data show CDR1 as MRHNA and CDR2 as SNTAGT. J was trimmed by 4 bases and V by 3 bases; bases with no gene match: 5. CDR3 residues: CASSEGGGGYGYTF. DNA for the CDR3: TGTGCCAGCAGTGAGGGAGGGGGCGGCTATGGCTACACCTTC.

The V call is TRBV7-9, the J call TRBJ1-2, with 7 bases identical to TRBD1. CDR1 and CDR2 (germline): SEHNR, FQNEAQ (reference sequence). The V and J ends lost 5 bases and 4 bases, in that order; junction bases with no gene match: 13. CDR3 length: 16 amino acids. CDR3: CASSRGQPREGYGYTF. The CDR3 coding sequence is TGTGCCAGCAGCCGGGGACAGCCTCGGGAGGGCTATGGCTACACCTTC.

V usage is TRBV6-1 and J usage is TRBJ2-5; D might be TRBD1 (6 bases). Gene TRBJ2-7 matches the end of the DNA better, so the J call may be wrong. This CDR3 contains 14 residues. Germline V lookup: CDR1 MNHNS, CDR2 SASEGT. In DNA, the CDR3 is TGTGCCAGCAGGTACCGGGACACCTCCTACGAGCAGTACTTC. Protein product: CASRYRDTSYEQYF.

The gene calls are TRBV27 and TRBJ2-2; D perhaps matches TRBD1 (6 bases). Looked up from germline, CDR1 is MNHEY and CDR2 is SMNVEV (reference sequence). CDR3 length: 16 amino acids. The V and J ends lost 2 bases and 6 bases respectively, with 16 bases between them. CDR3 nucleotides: TGTGCCAGCAGTTTAAGGAAACAGGGCTGGCCCGGGGAGCTGTTTTTT. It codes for CASSLRKQGWPGELFF.

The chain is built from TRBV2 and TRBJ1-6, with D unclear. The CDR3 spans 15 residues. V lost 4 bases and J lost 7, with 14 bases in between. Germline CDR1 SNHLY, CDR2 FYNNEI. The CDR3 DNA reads TGTGCCAGCAGTGGGGAGGGAACGGACAATTCACCCCTCCACTTT. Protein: CASSGEGTDNSPLHF.

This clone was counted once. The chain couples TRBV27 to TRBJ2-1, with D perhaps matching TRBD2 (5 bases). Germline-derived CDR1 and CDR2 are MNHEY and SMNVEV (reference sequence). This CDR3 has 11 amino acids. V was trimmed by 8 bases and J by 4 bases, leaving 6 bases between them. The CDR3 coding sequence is TGTGCCAGCTCGGGGTACAATGAGCAGTTCTTC. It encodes CASSGYNEQFF.

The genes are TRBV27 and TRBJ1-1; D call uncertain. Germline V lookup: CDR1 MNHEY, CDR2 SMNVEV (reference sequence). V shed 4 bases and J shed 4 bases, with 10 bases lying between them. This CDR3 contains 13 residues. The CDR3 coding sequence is TGTGCCAGCAGTTCGAGTATCCTCACTGAAGCTTTCTTT. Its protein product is CASSSSILTEAFF.

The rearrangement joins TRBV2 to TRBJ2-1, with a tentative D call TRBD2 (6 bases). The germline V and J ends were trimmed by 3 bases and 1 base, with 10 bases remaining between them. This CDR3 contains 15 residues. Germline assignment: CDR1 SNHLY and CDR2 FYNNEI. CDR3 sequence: CASSDGGNSYNEQFF. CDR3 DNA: TGTGCCAGCAGTGATGGCGGGAATTCCTACAATGAGCAGTTCTTC.